Included here is one TCR beta chain sequence, with context. Its antigen is not known. Unmatched junction bases numbered 3, after V lost 2 bases and J lost 2 bases. Germline V gene data show CDR1 as SGHRS and CDR2 as YFSETQ. The CDR3 is 16 amino acids. This record comes from a study of cytomegalovirus exposure and HLA in healthy donors. Study-level points and caveats: The study recorded fewer than 200 TCR beta chains that were cytomegalovirus-associated. Presence/absence analyses supposed approximately even sequencing depth among donors.

With 60 Vbeta and 13 Jbeta primers, the PCR was carried out. TCRdb's table, derived via immunoSEQ multiplex PCR, lists solely in-frame clones and lacks some. The sample shows more than 100,000 clones, more than 60% of them seen only once. V usage is TRBV5-1 and J usage is TRBJ1-6; the match to TRBD1 covers 8 bases. The sequence derives from a man aged 35 to 55 in good health and CMV-seropositive. The sequenced sample was PBMCs. The CDR3, as DNA: TGCGCCAGCAGCTTAGGACAGGGCCCCTATAATTCACCCCTCCACTTT. It codes for CASSLGQGPYNSPLHF.